Listed below are T cell receptor beta chains from one sample, sequenced in a study of shared clonotypes between healthy human individuals. Generated by immunoSEQ multiplex PCR, the TCRdb table keeps only in-frame clones and is missing some. Of 1.6 million or so clones listed, roughly 96% are singletons. The sample comprised naive CD4+ T cells sorted from blood. These receptors all stem from a man aged 25-45 years in good health. Both conserved end residues are part of each CDR3. Each record gives: J gene, D gene, clone size, V gene, CDR3 DNA, CDR3 protein. The D gene is left open where the match is weak. Some rows mark clone size as missing; the rest say once, few, many or name a class of expanded clone.

>TRBJ2-5|.|.|TRBV5-4
TGTGCCAGCAGTCCCCCCGGGCCACCAAGAAAAGAGACCCAGTACTTC
CASSPPGPPRKETQYF
>TRBJ2-6|TRBD1|.|TRBV9
TGTGCCAGCAACGACAGGGTAAAAGCTGGGGCCAACGTCCTGACTTTC
CASNDRVKAGANVLTF
>TRBJ2-7|TRBD2|.|TRBV15
TGTGCCACCAGCACCCGGCGGGCTAGCGGGGCCTCCTACGAGCAGTACTTC
CATSTRRASGASYEQYF
>TRBJ2-1|TRBD2|once|TRBV9
TGTGCCAGCAGCGTAGCACCGGGACTACACAATGAGCAGTTCTTC
CASSVAPGLHNEQFF
>TRBJ1-1|.|.|TRBV15
TGTGCCACCAGCAGAGATGAGGGGACTGAAGCTTTCTTT
CATSRDEGTEAFF
>TRBJ2-1|TRBD2|.|TRBV15
TGTGCCACCAGCAGAGAAAGGACTAGGTTCTCGATCAATGAGCAGTTCTTC
CATSRERTRFSINEQFF
>TRBJ2-7|.|.|TRBV5-1
TGCGCCAGCAGCTTGGGGAAAGAAGAGCAGTACTTC
CASSLGKEEQYF
>TRBJ2-3|TRBD2|.|TRBV7-6
TGTGCCAGCAGCTTCGGGACTACGTTCGCAGATACGCAGTATTTT
CASSFGTTFADTQYF
>TRBJ2-1|TRBD2|.|TRBV11-2
TGTGCCAGCAGCTTAGAGGTACTAGCGGGATACAATGAGCAGTTCTTC
CASSLEVLAGYNEQFF
>TRBJ1-5|.|.|TRBV7-9
TGTGCCAGCAGCAAGGACGGACATCAGCCCCAGCATTTT
CASSKDGHQPQHF
>TRBJ2-1|TRBD2|.|TRBV7-9
TGTGCCAGCAGCTTGAAAGGGACTAGCGGGAGGAGTGAGCAGTTCTTC
CASSLKGTSGRSEQFF
>TRBJ1-5|.|.|TRBV28
TGTGCCAGCAGTGTGTTAAATAGCAATCAGCCCCAGCATTTT
CASSVLNSNQPQHF
>TRBJ2-1|.|.|TRBV9
TGTGCCAGCAGCGGGTTTAGGGACCGTTTCTACAATGAGCAGTTCTTC
CASSGFRDRFYNEQFF
>TRBJ2-1|TRBD1|.|TRBV7-9
TGTGCCAGCAGCATTAGTAGGTGGGGGGACAGGGGATTCGATGAGCAGTTCTTC
CASSISRWGDRGFDEQFF
>TRBJ2-1|.|once|TRBV11-2
TGTGCCAGCAGCCCATCCCTCGAGAGCTCCTACAATGAGCAGTTCTTC
CASSPSLESSYNEQFF
>TRBJ2-5|.|.|TRBV20-1
TGCAGTGCGCGGCAAGAGACCCAGTACTTC
CSARQETQYF
>TRBJ2-1|TRBD1|.|TRBV7-6
TGTGCCAGCAGCACGCGGACAGGGTCCTACAATGAGCAGTTCTTC
CASSTRTGSYNEQFF
>TRBJ2-7|TRBD2|.|TRBV18
TGTGCCAGCTCACCGGGACTAGCGGGACCCGACGAGCAGTACTTC
CASSPGLAGPDEQYF
>TRBJ2-3|.|.|TRBV2
TGTGCCAGCAGTGACCCAGGGTCATATACGCAGTATTTT
CASSDPGSYTQYF
>TRBJ2-7|TRBD2|.|TRBV19
TGTGCCGGAACTAGCGGGAGACACGAGCAGTACTTC
CAGTSGRHEQYF
>TRBJ2-5|.|.|TRBV23-1
TGCGCCTTTCACCCAGAGACCCAGTACTTC
CAFHPETQYF
>TRBJ2-5|.|.|TRBV5-4
TGTGCCAGCAGCTTGCCCTTTACTACTCAAGAGACCCAGTACTTC
CASSLPFTTQETQYF
>TRBJ2-7|TRBD2|.|TRBV9
TGTGCCAGCAGCCCCGGGACTAGCGGGTACGAGCAGTACTTC
CASSPGTSGYEQYF
>TRBJ2-7|TRBD2|.|TRBV5-1
TGCGCCAGCAGCTTGGGGGAGGGTAGAGAGCAGTACTTC
CASSLGEGREQYF
>TRBJ2-1|TRBD2|.|TRBV5-5
TGTGCCAGCAGCTTGAGGCTAGCGGGCTACGATACCTACAATGAGCAGTTCTTC
CASSLRLAGYDTYNEQFF
>TRBJ2-3|.|.|TRBV7-3
TGTGCCAGCAGCTTCGGACTACCGGGAGATACGCAGTATTTT
CASSFGLPGDTQYF
>TRBJ2-7|.|few|TRBV5-1
TGCGCCAGCAGCTTGGGGTACGAGCAGTACTTC
CASSLGYEQYF
>TRBJ1-5|TRBD1|.|TRBV28
TGTGCCAGCAGTACGACAGGGTCAAAGCATTTT
CASSTTGSKHF
>TRBJ1-2|TRBD1|.|TRBV28
TGTGCCAGTCAACAGGGGACTCAAGGCTATGGCTACACCTTC
CASQQGTQGYGYTF
>TRBJ2-3|.|.|TRBV29-1
TGCAGCGTTGACGGGACCCTTTGGGGCACAGATACGCAGTATTTT
CSVDGTLWGTDTQYF
>TRBJ1-5|TRBD1|.|TRBV5-8
TGTGCCAGCAGCCACGGACAGGGTTTCAATCAGCCCCAGCATTTT
CASSHGQGFNQPQHF
>TRBJ2-3|TRBD2|.|TRBV7-2
TGTGCCAGCAGCTCTCAGGGACTAGCGGGGGGGGATACGCAGTATTTT
CASSSQGLAGGDTQYF
>TRBJ2-7|.|.|TRBV14
TGTGCCAGCAGCCCAAGTTCCTCCGGCAAGCAGTACTTC
CASSPSSSGKQYF
>TRBJ2-7|.|.|TRBV4-1
TGCGCCAGCAGCCATCCGGGACGGCGCCCCGGGCAGTACTTC
CASSHPGRRPGQYF
>TRBJ2-2|.|few|TRBV15
TGTGCCACCAGCAGAGGAGGTGGCGGGGAGCTGTTTTTT
CATSRGGGGELFF
>TRBJ1-2|.|.|TRBV5-1
TGCGCCAGCAGCCTCGACAGAGACTATGGCTACACCTTC
CASSLDRDYGYTF
>TRBJ2-7|TRBD2|.|TRBV5-1
TGCGCCAGCAGCTTGGAGGTTAGCGGGAGCTCCTACGAGCAGTACTTC
CASSLEVSGSSYEQYF
>TRBJ2-7|TRBD2|.|TRBV28
TGTGCCAGCAGTTCCGTGCCCGTTGGGGGGGCCTACGAGCAGTACTTC
CASSSVPVGGAYEQYF
>TRBJ2-7|.|.|TRBV11-2
TGTGCCAGCAGCCCACGGACAGCCTACGAGCAGTACTTC
CASSPRTAYEQYF
>TRBJ2-2|TRBD1|.|TRBV4-3
TGCGCCAGCAGCCAAAACAGGGGGCCGGCGGGAACCGGGGAGCTGTTTTTT
CASSQNRGPAGTGELFF
>TRBJ2-1|TRBD1|.|TRBV27
TGTGCCAGCAGGAAACAGGGGTGGGATGAGCAGTTCTTC
CASRKQGWDEQFF
>TRBJ2-1|.|once|TRBV4-1
TGCGCCAGCAGCCAACCCGGGACAGAGCAGTTCTTC
CASSQPGTEQFF
>TRBJ2-1|TRBD2|.|TRBV7-2
TGTGCCAGCAGCTCGACGGGAGGATCCTACAATGAGCAGTTCTTC
CASSSTGGSYNEQFF
>TRBJ2-3|.|.|TRBV27
TGTGCCAGCAGTCCCCCGCAGGGTGGTTTCGATACGCAGTATTTT
CASSPPQGGFDTQYF
>TRBJ2-7|.|.|TRBV6-6
TGTGCCAGCAGTTATCTAGAGAAGCCCTACGAGCAGTACTTC
CASSYLEKPYEQYF
>TRBJ2-1|.|.|TRBV5-4
TGTGCCAGCAGCTTGGGGATGGGGGCCCTAGAGTACAATGAGCAGTTCTTC
CASSLGMGALEYNEQFF
>TRBJ1-3|.|.|TRBV5-1
TGCGCCAGCAGCTTCGGCAGTGTCTCTGGAAACACCATATATTTT
CASSFGSVSGNTIYF
>TRBJ1-1|.|.|TRBV7-3
TGTGCCAGCAGCTTAAAAAGCCGGGGGACTGAAGCTTTCTTT
CASSLKSRGTEAFF
>TRBJ2-3|.|.|TRBV10-3
TGTGCCATCAGTGGGACCCCGGCCGATACGCAGTATTTT
CAISGTPADTQYF
>TRBJ2-7|TRBD2|.|TRBV28
TGTGCCAGCAGTTTAATTATTTCGACTAGCGGGAGTCTGAACGAGCAGTACTTC
CASSLIISTSGSLNEQYF
>TRBJ2-1|.|.|TRBV19
TGTGCCAGTAGTGCGGCTTACGATGAGCAGTTCTTC
CASSAAYDEQFF
>TRBJ2-3|TRBD2|.|TRBV7-2
TGTGCCAGCAGCCAAGCGGGATCCACAGATACGCAGTATTTT
CASSQAGSTDTQYF
>TRBJ1-5|.|.|TRBV19
TGTGCCAGTAGTATTGCCCAGGGGAGCAATCAGCCCCAGCATTTT
CASSIAQGSNQPQHF